This TCR beta chain was observed in a study of CD8 T cells in Susac syndrome. RNA, at about 0.45 to 1 ug, was reverse transcribed with random hexamers. Via MiXCR, TCRdb re-called the immunoSEQ multiplex PCR reads, giving one row per CDR3 protein. The table records some 200,000 distinct CDR3 sequences, about 95% of them present only once. The CDR3 sequence is 16 residues long. From germline, CDR1 is MNHEY and CDR2 SVGEGT. V lost 6 bases and J lost 10; bases outside the gene matches: 11. The chain employs TRBV6-2 or TRBV6-3 and TRBJ2-1, with 14 bases identical to TRBD2. The sample taken for sequencing was CD4+ T cells from PBMCs. The TCR comes from a human donor in good health. The chain's CDR3 is CASRGSGTSGRGEQFF. For the CDR3, the DNA is TGTGCCAGCAGAGGCAGCGGGACTAGCGGGAGAGGGGAGCAGTTCTTC.